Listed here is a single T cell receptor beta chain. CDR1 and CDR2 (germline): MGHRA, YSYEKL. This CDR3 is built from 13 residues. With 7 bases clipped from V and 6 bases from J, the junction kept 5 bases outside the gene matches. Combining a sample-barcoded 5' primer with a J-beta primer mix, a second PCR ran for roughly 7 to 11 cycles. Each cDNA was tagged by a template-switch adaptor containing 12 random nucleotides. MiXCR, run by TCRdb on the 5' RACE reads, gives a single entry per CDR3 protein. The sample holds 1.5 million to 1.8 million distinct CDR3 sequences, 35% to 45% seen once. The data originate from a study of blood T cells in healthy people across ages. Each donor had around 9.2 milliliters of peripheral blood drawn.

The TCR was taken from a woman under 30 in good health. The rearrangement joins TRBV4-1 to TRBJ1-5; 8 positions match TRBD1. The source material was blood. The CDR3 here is CASINRGGQPQHF. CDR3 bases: TGCGCCAGCATCAACAGGGGGGGTCAGCCCCAGCATTTT.